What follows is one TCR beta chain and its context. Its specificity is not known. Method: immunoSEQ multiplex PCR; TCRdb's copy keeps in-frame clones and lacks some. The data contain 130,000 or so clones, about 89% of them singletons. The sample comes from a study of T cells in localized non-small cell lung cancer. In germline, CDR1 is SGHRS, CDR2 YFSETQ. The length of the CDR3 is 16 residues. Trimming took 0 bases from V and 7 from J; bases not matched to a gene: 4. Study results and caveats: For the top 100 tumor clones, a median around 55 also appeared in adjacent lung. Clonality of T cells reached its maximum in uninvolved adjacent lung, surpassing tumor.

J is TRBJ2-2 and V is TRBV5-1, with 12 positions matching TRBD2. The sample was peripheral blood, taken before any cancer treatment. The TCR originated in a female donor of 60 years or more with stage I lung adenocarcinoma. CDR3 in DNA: TGCGCCAGCAGCTTGGAACTAGCGGGAGGAGGCGGGGAGCTGTTTTTT. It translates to CASSLELAGGGGELFF.